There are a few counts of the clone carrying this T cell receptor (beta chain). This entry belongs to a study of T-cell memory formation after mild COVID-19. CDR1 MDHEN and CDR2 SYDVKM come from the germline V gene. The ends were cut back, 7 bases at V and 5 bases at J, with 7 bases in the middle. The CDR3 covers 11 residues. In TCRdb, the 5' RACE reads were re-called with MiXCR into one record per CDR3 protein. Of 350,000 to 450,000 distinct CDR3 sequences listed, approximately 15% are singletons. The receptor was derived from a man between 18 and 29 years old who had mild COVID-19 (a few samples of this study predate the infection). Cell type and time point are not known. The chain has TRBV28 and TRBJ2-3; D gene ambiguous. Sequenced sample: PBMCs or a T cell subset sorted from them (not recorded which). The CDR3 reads CASTQRDTQYF. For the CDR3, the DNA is TGTGCCAGCACCCAGCGAGATACGCAGTATTTT.